This T cell receptor (beta chain) is drawn from a study of blood T cells in healthy people across ages. This clonotype came up a few times. Primed by a sample-barcoded 5' primer and a J-beta primer mix, a second PCR proceeded for about 6 to 11 cycles. A template-switch adaptor with 12 random nucleotides tagged each cDNA molecule. In TCRdb, the 5' RACE reads were re-called with MiXCR into one record per CDR3 protein. The table records approximately 1,700,000 distinct CDR3 sequences, about two fifths of them present only once. This clonotype was obtained from a human donor in good health. The sequencing sample was made of blood.

This CDR3 is CASSEGEHYGYTF. The CDR3 nucleotides are TGTGCCAGCAGCGAAGGGGAACACTATGGCTACACCTTC. The chain employs TRBV7-9 and TRBJ1-2; D may be TRBD1 (5 bases). V dropped 5 bases and J dropped 3 bases, with 10 bases sitting between them. The CDR3 extends over 13 amino acids. From germline, CDR1 is SEHNR and CDR2 FQNEAQ (reference sequence).